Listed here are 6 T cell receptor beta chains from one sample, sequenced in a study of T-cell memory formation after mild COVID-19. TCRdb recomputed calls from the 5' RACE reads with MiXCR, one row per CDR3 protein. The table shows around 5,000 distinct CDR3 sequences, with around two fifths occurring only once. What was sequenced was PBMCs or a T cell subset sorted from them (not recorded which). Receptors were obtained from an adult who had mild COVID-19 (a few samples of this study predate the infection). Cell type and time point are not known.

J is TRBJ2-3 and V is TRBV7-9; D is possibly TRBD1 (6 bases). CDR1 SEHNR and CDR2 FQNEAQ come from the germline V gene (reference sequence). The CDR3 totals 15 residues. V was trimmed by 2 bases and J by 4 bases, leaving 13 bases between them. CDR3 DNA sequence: TGTGCCAGCAGCTTATGGAGCAGGGGAGCAGATACGCAGTATTTT. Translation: CASSLWSRGADTQYF.

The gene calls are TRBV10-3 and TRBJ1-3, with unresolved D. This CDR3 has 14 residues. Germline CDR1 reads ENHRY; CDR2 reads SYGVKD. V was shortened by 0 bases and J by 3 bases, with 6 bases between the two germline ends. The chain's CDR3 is CAISESKVGNTIYF. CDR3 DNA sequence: TGTGCCATCAGTGAGTCGAAGGTTGGAAACACCATATATTTT.

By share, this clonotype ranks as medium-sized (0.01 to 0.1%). DNA for the CDR3: TGCGCCAGCAGCTTGGAGGTGAACACTGAAGCTTTCTTT. Residues: CASSLEVNTEAFF. This sequence joins TRBV5-1 and TRBJ1-1, with D unresolved. V lost 0 bases, J lost 0 bases, and 3 bases lay in between. The CDR3 totals 13 residues. CDR1 SGHRS and CDR2 YFSETQ come from the germline V gene. The full variable domain, its missing parts supplied by reference TRBV5-1 and TRBJ1-1, is KAGVTQTPRYLIKTRGQQVTLSCSPISGHRSVSWYQQTPGQGLQFLFEYFSETQRNKGNFPGRFSGRQFSNSRSEMNVSTLELGDSALYLCASSLEVNTEAFFGQGTRLTVV.

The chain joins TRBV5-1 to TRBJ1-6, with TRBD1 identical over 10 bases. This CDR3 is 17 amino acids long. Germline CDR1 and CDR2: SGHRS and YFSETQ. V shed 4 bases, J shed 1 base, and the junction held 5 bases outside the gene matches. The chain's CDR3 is CASSPGQGLSYNSPLHF. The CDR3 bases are TGCGCCAGCAGCCCGGGACAGGGGTTGTCCTATAATTCACCCCTCCACTTT. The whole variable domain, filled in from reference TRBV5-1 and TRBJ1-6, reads KAGVTQTPRYLIKTRGQQVTLSCSPISGHRSVSWYQQTPGQGLQFLFEYFSETQRNKGNFPGRFSGRQFSNSRSEMNVSTLELGDSALYLCASSPGQGLSYNSPLHFGNGTRLTVT.

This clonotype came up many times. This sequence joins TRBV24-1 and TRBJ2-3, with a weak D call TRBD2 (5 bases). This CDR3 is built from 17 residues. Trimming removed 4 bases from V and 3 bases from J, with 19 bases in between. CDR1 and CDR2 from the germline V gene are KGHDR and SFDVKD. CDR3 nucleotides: TGTGCCACCAGTGAACCGAGACCCCTTTCGGGGACAGATACGCAGTATTTT. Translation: CATSEPRPLSGTDTQYF.

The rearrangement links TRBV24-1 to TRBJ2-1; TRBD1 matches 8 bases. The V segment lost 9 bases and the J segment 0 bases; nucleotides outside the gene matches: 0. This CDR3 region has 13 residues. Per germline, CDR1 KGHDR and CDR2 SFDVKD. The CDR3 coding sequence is TGTGCCACCGGACAGGGCTCCTACAATGAGCAGTTCTTC. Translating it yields CATGQGSYNEQFF.